Sequencing of this T cell receptor (beta chain) was carried out in a study of response to subunit inactivated influenza vaccine. This clonotype came up many times. Trimming removed 4 bases from V and 2 bases from J, with 11 bases in between. This CDR3 is 14 amino acids long. Germline CDR1 reads MNHEY; CDR2 reads SVGAGI. In TCRdb, the RT-PCR reads were re-called with MiXCR into one record per CDR3 protein. This table has about 620,000 distinct CDR3 sequences, around 11% appearing once. The source of this sequence is a man aged 50-60 years who received an inactivated influenza vaccine. The source material was PBMCs from blood, sampled on the day of vaccination. V gene TRBV6-5 combines with J gene TRBJ2-5; possibly TRBD2 for D (6 bases). The CDR3 sequence: CASSFAGRQETQYF. The DNA of the CDR3 is TGTGCCAGCAGTTTCGCGGGACGACAAGAGACCCAGTACTTC.